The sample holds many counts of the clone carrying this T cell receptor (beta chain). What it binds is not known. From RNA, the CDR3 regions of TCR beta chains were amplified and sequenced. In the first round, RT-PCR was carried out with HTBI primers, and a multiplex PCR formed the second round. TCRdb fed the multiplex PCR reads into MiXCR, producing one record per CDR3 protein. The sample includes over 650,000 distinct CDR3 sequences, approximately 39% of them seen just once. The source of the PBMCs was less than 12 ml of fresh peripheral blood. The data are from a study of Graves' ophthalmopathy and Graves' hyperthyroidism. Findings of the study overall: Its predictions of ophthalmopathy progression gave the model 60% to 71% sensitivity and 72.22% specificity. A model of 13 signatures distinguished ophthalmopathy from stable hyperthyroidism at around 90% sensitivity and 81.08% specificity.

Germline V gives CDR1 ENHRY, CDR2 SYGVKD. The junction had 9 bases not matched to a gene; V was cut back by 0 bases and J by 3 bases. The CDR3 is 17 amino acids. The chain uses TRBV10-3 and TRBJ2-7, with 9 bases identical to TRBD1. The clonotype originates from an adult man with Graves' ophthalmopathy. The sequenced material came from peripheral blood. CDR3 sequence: CAISESGDRGYLYEQYF. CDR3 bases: TGTGCCATCAGTGAGTCGGGCGACAGGGGGTATCTCTACGAGCAGTACTTC.